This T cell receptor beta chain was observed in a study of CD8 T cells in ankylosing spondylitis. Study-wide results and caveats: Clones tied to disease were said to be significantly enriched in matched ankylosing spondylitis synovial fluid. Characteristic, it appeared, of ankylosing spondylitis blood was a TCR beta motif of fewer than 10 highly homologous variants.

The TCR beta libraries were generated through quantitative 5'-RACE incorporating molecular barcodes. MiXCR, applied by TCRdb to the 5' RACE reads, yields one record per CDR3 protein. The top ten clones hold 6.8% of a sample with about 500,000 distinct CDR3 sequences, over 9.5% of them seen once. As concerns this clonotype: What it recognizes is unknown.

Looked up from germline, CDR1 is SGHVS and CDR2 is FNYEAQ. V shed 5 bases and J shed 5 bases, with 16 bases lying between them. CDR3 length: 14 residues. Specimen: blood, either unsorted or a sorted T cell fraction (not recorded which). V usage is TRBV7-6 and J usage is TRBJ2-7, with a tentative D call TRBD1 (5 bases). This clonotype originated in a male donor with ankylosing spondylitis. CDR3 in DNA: TGTGCCAGCAGCGAATCAGGGTGGATGGACGAGCAGTACTTC. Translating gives CASSESGWMDEQYF. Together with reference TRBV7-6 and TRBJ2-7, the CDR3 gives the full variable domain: GAGVSQSPRYKVTKRGQDVALRCDPISGHVSLYWYRQALGQGPEFLTYFNYEAQQDKSGLPNDRFSAERPEGSISTLTIQRTEQRDSAMYRCASSESGWMDEQYFGPGTRLTVT.